The 23 T cell receptor beta chains below all came from one sample that was sequenced in a study of T cells in localized non-small cell lung cancer. Assay used: immunoSEQ multiplex PCR; TCRdb lists only in-frame clones, some missing. The sample records some 10,000 clones, 60% to 75% being singletons. Sequences were derived from peripheral blood, sampled before any cancer treatment. The receptors were sampled from a male donor aged 60 or over with stage I lung adenocarcinoma.

The chain uses TRBV5-6 and TRBJ1-4, with D possibly matching TRBD1 (5 bases). The CDR3 is 17 amino acids. Trimming cost V 1 base and J 1 base, with 14 bases left between them. Germline V gene lookup returns CDR1 SGHDT and CDR2 YYEEEE. The CDR3 bases are TGTGCCAGCAGCTTGTATGGGGCACGAGGAACTAATGAAAAACTGTTTTTT. It encodes CASSLYGARGTNEKLFF.

The chain joins TRBV7-9 to TRBJ2-1, with D possibly called TRBD1 or TRBD2 (5 bases each). V lost 7 bases and J 7 bases, leaving 23 bases between the germline ends. Germline CDR1 reads SEHNR; CDR2 reads FQNEAQ (reference sequence). CDR3 length: 16 amino acids. The CDR3: CASTRGSLTTQNEQFF. The CDR3 bases are TGTGCCAGCACTCGGGGCTCACTGACTACACAGAATGAGCAGTTCTTC.

The chain combines TRBV5-6 with TRBJ2-3; the match to TRBD2 covers 7 bases. The CDR3 has 13 amino acids. The germline V gene has CDR1 SGHDT and CDR2 YYEEEE. V gave up 5 bases and J gave up 5 bases; unmatched junction bases: 5. The CDR3 protein is CASRSAGVDTQYF. The CDR3 nucleotides are TGTGCCAGCAGATCCGCGGGGGTAGATACGCAGTATTTT.

This chain joins TRBV27 and TRBJ1-1, with 7 positions matching TRBD1. Trimming cost V 7 bases and J 1 base; bases outside gene matches: 6. Germline-derived CDR1 and CDR2 are MNHEY and SMNVEV (reference sequence). This CDR3 region has 14 residues. The CDR3 DNA follows: TGTGCCAGCAACCGACAGGGACCGAACACTGAAGCTTTCTTT. Translation: CASNRQGPNTEAFF.

This clone came up once. V usage is TRBV27 and J usage is TRBJ1-5, with unresolved D. This CDR3 comprises 14 residues. V dropped 2 bases and J dropped 4 bases, with 9 bases sitting between them. Germline CDR1 is MNHEY and CDR2 is SMNVEV (reference sequence). The CDR3 region has the DNA TGTGCCAGCAGTTTAGGACTGGGGAATCAGCCCCAGCATTTT. As protein: CASSLGLGNQPQHF.

J is TRBJ2-2 and V is TRBV7-9; 7 nucleotides align to TRBD2. The junction had 6 bases not matched to a gene; V was cut back by 4 bases and J by 7 bases. The CDR3 is 14 amino acids. CDR1 SEHNR and CDR2 FQNEAQ come from the germline V gene (reference sequence). The CDR3 region is CASSSGLGGGELFF. In DNA form, the CDR3 reads TGTGCCAGCAGCTCCGGACTAGGCGGCGGGGAGCTGTTTTTT.

V is TRBV28 and J is TRBJ1-5; D remains unclear. The V gene's germline CDR1 is MDHEN and CDR2 SYDVKM. There are 12 residues in the CDR3. V lost 6 bases and J 0 bases, leaving 3 bases between the germline ends. The DNA for the CDR3 is TGTGCCAGCAGGTATAGCAATCAGCCCCAGCATTTT. Protein product: CASRYSNQPQHF.

There are a few counts of this clone. The genes are TRBV7-3 and TRBJ2-7; D unclear. V gave up 5 bases and J gave up 4 bases, with 12 bases separating them. This CDR3 comprises 13 residues. Germline V lookup: CDR1 SGHTA, CDR2 FQGTGA. In nucleotides, the CDR3 is TGTGCCAGCAGCGCCCTGCCGGGTTACGAGCAGTACTTC. Translating gives CASSALPGYEQYF.

The chain combines TRBV18 with TRBJ1-5, with 7 bases that match TRBD1. V dropped 1 base and J dropped 5; count of bases not matched to a gene: 14. Germline CDR1 KGHSH, CDR2 LQKENI. The CDR3 runs to 18 residues. Here the CDR3 reads CASSPLLLRQGVDQPQHF. For the CDR3, the DNA is TGTGCCAGCTCACCACTCCTACTTCGACAGGGTGTCGATCAGCCCCAGCATTTT.

As DNA, the CDR3 is TGTGCCAGCAGATCCGGGACAGCCCAAGAGACCCAGTACTTC. Translation: CASRSGTAQETQYF. The V and J genes are TRBV5-4 and TRBJ2-5; the match to TRBD1 covers 7 bases. Germline-derived CDR1 and CDR2 are SGHNT and YYREEE (reference sequence). The V segment lost 5 bases and the J segment 1 base; nucleotides outside the gene matches: 5. The CDR3 sequence is 14 residues long. Full variable domain (rest looked up from reference TRBV5-4 and TRBJ2-5): ETGVTQSPTHLIKTRGQQVTLRCSSQSGHNTVSWYQQALGQGPQFIFQYYREEENGRGNFPPRFSGLQFPNYSSELNVNALELDDSALYLCASRSGTAQETQYFGPGTRLLVL.

The chain joins TRBV9 to TRBJ2-2; D is perhaps TRBD1 (6 bases). Deletions cut 2 bases from V and 3 bases from J, with 11 bases between. CDR3 size: 15 residues. Germline loops: CDR1 SGDLS, CDR2 YYNGEE. CDR3 sequence: CASSVLDSYTGELFF. The CDR3 DNA is TGTGCCAGCAGCGTCCTGGACAGCTACACCGGGGAGCTGTTTTTT.

The CDR3 loop is CASSLGKRGGTDTQYF. Written as DNA, the CDR3 is TGCGCCAGCAGCTTGGGAAAACGGGGGGGCACAGATACGCAGTATTTT. V gene TRBV5-1 combines with J gene TRBJ2-3; 7 bases are shared with TRBD2. V lost 0 bases to trimming and J lost 1 base; unmatched junction nucleotides: 5. The CDR3 sequence is 16 residues long. Germline CDR1 SGHRS, CDR2 YFSETQ. Drawing the rest from reference TRBV5-1 and TRBJ2-3, the complete variable domain is KAGVTQTPRYLIKTRGQQVTLSCSPISGHRSVSWYQQTPGQGLQFLFEYFSETQRNKGNFPGRFSGRQFSNSRSEMNVSTLELGDSALYLCASSLGKRGGTDTQYFGPGTRLTVL.

The gene calls are TRBV15 and TRBJ2-5, with TRBD2 as a possible D gene (6 bases). Germline CDR1 reads LNHNV; CDR2 reads YYDKDF (reference sequence). This CDR3 is built from 14 residues. Trimming stripped 8 bases from V and 2 bases from J, with 15 bases between. This CDR3 is CATGTEGDQETQYF. The CDR3 DNA sequence: TGTGCCACCGGGACTGAAGGGGATCAAGAGACCCAGTACTTC.

The chain employs TRBV7-3 and TRBJ1-6, with D possibly TRBD1 on 5 matching bases. Germline V gene data show CDR1 as SGHTA and CDR2 as FQGTGA. Trimming left V 5 bases short and J 5 bases short, with 10 bases between. CDR3 size: 14 residues. DNA for the CDR3: TGTGCCAGCAGCCTTGGGGGGGATAATTCACCCCTCCACTTT. Translation gives CASSLGGDNSPLHF.

The genes are TRBV5-4 and TRBJ2-3; the match to TRBD1 covers 8 bases. V lost 4 bases, J lost 3 bases, and 1 base stayed unmatched. Germline CDR1 and CDR2: SGHNT and YYREEE (reference sequence). The CDR3 sequence is 13 residues long. This CDR3 is CASSHRGTDTQYF. CDR3 in DNA: TGTGCCAGCAGCCACAGGGGGACAGATACGCAGTATTTT.

This clone was counted once. J is TRBJ2-3 and V is TRBV18; D not certain. Trimming pared 6 bases from V and 3 bases from J, leaving 10 bases between. Germline-derived CDR1 and CDR2 are KGHSH and LQKENI. The CDR3 is made up of 13 amino acids. CDR3 loop: CASSPLVTDTQYF. Written as DNA, the CDR3 is TGTGCCAGCTCCCCCCTAGTGACAGATACGCAGTATTTT. The complete variable domain, with remaining parts taken from reference TRBV18 and TRBJ2-3, reads NAGVMQNPRHLVRRRGQEARLRCSPMKGHSHVYWYRQLPEEGLKFMVYLQKENIIDESGMPKERFSAEFPKEGPSILRIQQVVRGDSAAYFCASSPLVTDTQYFGPGTRLTVL.

The chain links TRBV28 to TRBJ2-1; 10 positions agree with TRBD2. CDR3 length: 16 residues. Germline loops: CDR1 MDHEN, CDR2 SYDVKM. The V and J ends lost 2 bases and 5 bases, in that order; junction bases with no gene match: 6. CDR3 sequence reads: CASSLLTSGRDNEQFF. CDR3 in DNA: TGTGCCAGCAGTTTACTGACTAGCGGGCGAGACAATGAGCAGTTCTTC.

This clone was recorded only once. This chain joins TRBV18 and TRBJ1-2; TRBD1 agrees at 9 bases. This CDR3 contains 13 residues. Per germline, CDR1 KGHSH and CDR2 LQKENI. V lost 5 bases to trimming and J lost 7 bases; unmatched junction nucleotides: 5. DNA of the CDR3: TGTGCCAGCTCAGGACAGGGGCAGCGTGGCTACACCTTC. Translating it yields CASSGQGQRGYTF.

This sequence joins TRBV2 and TRBJ2-3; 9 bases are shared with TRBD2. V lost 3 bases, J lost 5 bases, and 9 bases stayed unmatched. This CDR3 is 16 amino acids long. Germline V gene lookup returns CDR1 SNHLY and CDR2 FYNNEI. The CDR3 is CASSEEGSGGQDTQYF. As DNA, the CDR3 is TGTGCCAGCAGTGAGGAGGGTAGCGGGGGACAAGATACGCAGTATTTT.

The chain couples TRBV9 to TRBJ1-1; D may be TRBD1 (5 bases). This CDR3 has 15 amino acids. V was trimmed by 2 bases and J by 0 bases, leaving 11 bases between them. Germline assignment: CDR1 SGDLS and CDR2 YYNGEE. The CDR3 nucleotides read TGTGCCAGCAGCGTTCCCGGGACGATGAACACTGAAGCTTTCTTT. Residues: CASSVPGTMNTEAFF.

The gene calls are TRBV7-9 and TRBJ2-1; 11 bases line up with TRBD2. V gave up 6 bases and J gave up 5 bases; unmatched junction bases: 6. Germline CDR1 SEHNR, CDR2 FQNEAQ (reference sequence). The CDR3 has 15 residues. In nucleotides, the CDR3 is TGTGCCAGCAGGACGGCGGGACTAGCGGACAATGAGCAGTTCTTC. Translation gives CASRTAGLADNEQFF.

This chain links TRBV10-1 with TRBJ2-7; D uncertain. CDR1 is WNHNN and CDR2 is SYGVQD in the germline V gene (reference sequence). The CDR3 length is 15 residues. With 4 bases removed from V and 0 bases from J, the gap between germline ends came to 13 bases. CDR3 in amino acids: CASSGAAESSYEQYF. CDR3 nucleotides: TGCGCCAGCAGTGGGGCCGCGGAGAGCTCCTACGAGCAGTACTTC.

The chain joins TRBV7-9 to TRBJ2-7; a possible D gene is TRBD2 (5 bases). V shed 4 bases and J shed 0 bases, with 10 bases lying between them. CDR3 length: 14 residues. The germline CDR1 and CDR2 sequences are SEHNR and FQNEAQ (reference sequence). The CDR3: CASSSTGVSYEQYF. The CDR3 coding sequence is TGTGCCAGCAGCTCGACCGGGGTCTCCTACGAGCAGTACTTC.